This is a list of T cell receptor beta chains from one sample in a study of blood T cell repertoires in COVID-19. TCRdb's table, derived via immunoSEQ multiplex PCR, lists solely in-frame clones and lacks some. The table lists roughly 250,000 clones, 85% to 90% of them singletons. The sequencing sample was made of peripheral blood. All receptors come from a woman aged 25 to 45 with COVID-19, enrolled during active disease. CDR3s include the opening cysteine and the closing phenylalanine or tryptophan. The D gene is left open where the match is weak. The size field is filled for only some rows; it gives once, few, many or a size class.

D gene	J gene	CDR3 length	V gene	clone size	CDR3 protein	CDR3 DNA
TRBD2	TRBJ2-3	17	TRBV28	NA	CASSRVHTSGGANTQYF	TGTGCCAGCAGTCGAGTTCATACTAGCGGGGGTGCAAATACGCAGTATTTT
TRBD1	TRBJ1-2	15	TRBV4-1	few	CASSQEPTGVDGYTF	TGCGCCAGCAGCCAAGAGCCGACAGGGGTTGATGGCTACACCTTC
NA	TRBJ1-2	15	TRBV5-6	NA	CASSLDPELNYGYTF	TGTGCCAGCAGCTTGGACCCGGAGTTGAACTATGGCTACACCTTC
NA	TRBJ2-2	12	TRBV21-1	NA	CASSKAAGELFF	TGTGCCAGCAGCAAAGCCGCCGGGGAGCTGTTTTTT
NA	TRBJ1-6	17	TRBV7-2	NA	CASSLRYRSGEGSPLHF	TGTGCCAGCAGCCTCCGGTATAGGTCAGGGGAAGGTTCACCCCTCCACTTT
NA	TRBJ1-6	11	TRBV6-4	NA	CASLRNSPLHF	TGTGCCAGCTTGAGGAATTCACCCCTCCACTTT
NA	TRBJ2-3	15	TRBV5-1	NA	CASSFGASSTDTQYF	TGCGCCAGCAGCTTTGGGGCCTCTAGCACAGATACGCAGTATTTT
NA	TRBJ2-2	14	TRBV5-6	NA	CASSLRGSTGELFF	TGTGCCAGCAGCTTGAGGGGGAGCACCGGGGAGCTGTTTTTT
NA	TRBJ2-1	13	TRBV6-5	NA	CASVRNSYNEQFF	TGTGCCAGCGTGCGTAACTCCTACAATGAGCAGTTCTTC
NA	TRBJ1-4	12	TRBV4-1	NA	CASAGINEKLFF	TGCGCCAGCGCGGGAATTAATGAAAAACTGTTTTTT
NA	TRBJ1-4	15	TRBV9	NA	CASSVGGHPNEKLFF	TGTGCCAGCAGCGTAGGGGGACATCCTAATGAAAAACTGTTTTTT
NA	TRBJ1-2	14	TRBV3-1/TRBV3-2	NA	CASRSQGIDYGYTF	TGTGCCAGCAGGTCCCAGGGGATTGACTATGGCTACACCTTC
NA	TRBJ2-7	14	TRBV3-1/TRBV3-2	NA	CASSQDAGSHEQYF	TGTGCCAGCAGCCAAGATGCAGGGTCCCACGAGCAGTACTTC
NA	TRBJ2-1	16	TRBV14	once	CASSDRGRGYFNEQFF	TGTGCCAGCAGCGATCGAGGGCGGGGCTACTTCAATGAGCAGTTCTTC
TRBD1	TRBJ1-5	13	TRBV19	NA	CASATGEHQPQHF	TGTGCCAGTGCTACAGGGGAGCATCAGCCCCAGCATTTT
TRBD1	TRBJ1-2	13	TRBV18	NA	CASSLDRGQGYTF	TGTGCCAGCTCGCTCGACAGGGGGCAAGGCTACACCTTC
NA	TRBJ1-2	13	TRBV7-2	NA	CASSPRDNYGYTF	TGTGCCAGCAGCCCCAGGGATAACTATGGCTACACCTTC
NA	TRBJ2-7	14	TRBV5-1	NA	CASSPTPGSYEQYF	TGCGCCAGCAGCCCTACACCAGGCTCCTACGAGCAGTACTTC
TRBD2	TRBJ2-7	14	TRBV19	once	CASSIGGGAYEQYF	TGTGCCAGTAGTATCGGCGGGGGGGCCTACGAGCAGTACTTC
NA	TRBJ1-4	14	TRBV6-5	NA	CASSSFGGNEKLFF	TGTGCCAGCAGTTCATTCGGGGGGAATGAAAAACTGTTTTTT
NA	TRBJ1-4	17	TRBV10-3	NA	CAISESREGLRNEKLFF	TGTGCCATCAGTGAGTCTAGGGAGGGCCTCCGTAATGAAAAACTGTTTTTT
TRBD2	TRBJ2-3	18	TRBV10-3	NA	CAIRPGTSGGARTDTQYF	TGTGCCATCAGACCTGGGACTAGCGGGGGAGCTCGCACAGATACGCAGTATTTT
TRBD1	TRBJ1-1	16	TRBV4-1	NA	CASSHREGAADTEAFF	TGCGCCAGCAGCCATCGCGAGGGGGCTGCGGACACTGAAGCTTTCTTT
NA	TRBJ1-5	13	TRBV7-9	few	CASSLFANQPQHF	TGTGCCAGCAGCTTGTTTGCGAACCAGCCCCAGCATTTT
TRBD1	TRBJ1-1	14	TRBV12-5	once	CASGHLGQGVVAFF	TGTGCTAGTGGTCACCTTGGACAGGGCGTGGTGGCTTTCTTT
NA	TRBJ1-2	13	TRBV27	NA	CASSLKGDGGYTF	TGTGCCAGCAGTTTAAAGGGGGATGGAGGCTACACCTTC
TRBD2	TRBJ2-3	15	TRBV7-6	few	CASSLAGGQADTQYF	TGTGCCAGCAGCTTGGCGGGGGGTCAGGCAGATACGCAGTATTTT
NA	TRBJ1-6	16	TRBV6-5	NA	CASSYSRVGGDSPLHF	TGTGCCAGCAGTTACTCCCGAGTTGGCGGGGATTCACCCCTCCACTTT
NA	TRBJ1-2	14	TRBV6-5	NA	CASTPGVGNYGYTF	TGTGCCAGCACTCCCGGGGTGGGGAACTATGGCTACACCTTC
NA	TRBJ1-3	14	TRBV6-5	NA	CASSIRGSGNTIYF	TGTGCCAGCAGTATCAGGGGATCTGGAAACACCATATATTTT
TRBD2	TRBJ2-1	17	TRBV18	NA	CASSPLSGGSAYNEQFF	TGTGCCAGCTCACCACTTAGCGGGGGGTCCGCCTACAATGAGCAGTTCTTC
NA	TRBJ2-7	15	TRBV4-1	NA	CASSQVRDTFYEQYF	TGCGCCAGCAGCCAAGTCCGGGACACATTCTACGAGCAGTACTTC
NA	TRBJ2-1	16	TRBV11-2	NA	CASSSPSSPPYNEQFF	TGTGCCAGCAGCTCCCCGTCAAGCCCTCCCTACAATGAGCAGTTCTTC
TRBD2	TRBJ2-7	13	TRBV3-1/TRBV3-2	NA	CASSPSGGYEQYF	TGTGCCAGCAGCCCTAGCGGGGGTTACGAGCAGTACTTC
NA	TRBJ2-7	18	TRBV27	NA	CASSLLTADRQRAYEQYF	TGTGCCAGCAGTTTACTCACCGCCGACAGGCAAAGGGCCTACGAGCAGTACTTC
TRBD1	TRBJ1-3	15	TRBV27	NA	CASSRGQGWRNTIYF	TGTGCCAGCAGTAGGGGGCAGGGCTGGCGAAACACCATATATTTT
NA	TRBJ1-4	16	TRBV9	NA	CASSVRLREHNEKLFF	TGTGCCAGCAGCGTCCGTCTACGGGAGCATAATGAAAAACTGTTTTTT
NA	TRBJ1-2	15	TRBV19	NA	CASSRSRTAQDGYTF	TGTGCCAGTAGTAGAAGCCGGACAGCGCAAGATGGCTACACCTTC
NA	TRBJ2-2	13	TRBV19	NA	CASSIVITGELFF	TGTGCCAGTAGTATAGTAATCACCGGGGAGCTGTTTTTT
NA	TRBJ1-3	14	TRBV4-1	NA	CASSPGVSGNTIYF	TGCGCCAGCAGCCCAGGGGTTTCTGGAAACACCATATATTTT
NA	TRBJ2-7	14	TRBV27	NA	CASSLSDSGYEQYF	TGTGCCAGCAGCCTCTCGGATTCAGGGTACGAGCAGTACTTC
TRBD2	TRBJ2-1	18	TRBV19	NA	CASSIRGGGAGPWNEQFF	TGTGCCAGTAGTATCCGTGGCGGGGGGGCAGGGCCGTGGAATGAGCAGTTCTTC
NA	TRBJ1-6	16	TRBV30	once	CAWSTGLLGNNSPLHF	TGTGCCTGGAGCACAGGTTTACTTGGGAATAATTCACCCCTCCACTTT
TRBD1	TRBJ1-2	17	TRBV4-2	NA	CASSPYNNRGQNYGYTF	TGTGCCAGCAGCCCATACAACAACAGGGGGCAGAACTATGGCTACACCTTC
TRBD1	TRBJ2-7	15	TRBV7-2	NA	CASSWTRDRSYEQYF	TGTGCCAGCAGCTGGACGAGGGACAGGAGTTACGAGCAGTACTTC
TRBD1	TRBJ2-5	14	TRBV2	NA	CASRTDRGSETQYF	TGTGCCAGCAGGACGGACAGGGGTTCGGAGACCCAGTACTTC
TRBD1	TRBJ1-5	14	TRBV6-5	NA	CASSPDRGGQPQHF	TGTGCCAGCAGTCCCGACAGGGGCGGTCAGCCCCAGCATTTT
NA	TRBJ1-1	14	TRBV10-1	few	CASSEGSWNTEAFF	TGCGCCAGCAGTGAGGGCAGTTGGAACACTGAAGCTTTCTTT
NA	TRBJ1-4	16	TRBV28	NA	CASSSRQAATNEKLFF	TGTGCCAGCAGTTCAAGACAGGCCGCAACTAATGAAAAACTGTTTTTT
TRBD2	TRBJ2-7	15	TRBV7-2	NA	CASSLRAGGLYEQYF	TGTGCCAGCAGCTTACGAGCGGGGGGTCTATACGAGCAGTACTTC
TRBD2	TRBJ2-6	17	TRBV19	once	CASSLSGLGSGANVLTF	TGTGCCAGTAGTCTCTCGGGACTAGGGTCTGGGGCCAACGTCCTGACTTTC
TRBD2	TRBJ2-3	15	TRBV10-1	NA	CASSTERGATDTQYF	TGCGCCAGCTCTACCGAGCGGGGGGCCACAGATACGCAGTATTTT
TRBD2	TRBJ2-2	15	TRBV10-2	NA	CASRPWTSGAGELFF	TGCGCCAGCAGACCCTGGACTAGCGGGGCCGGGGAGCTGTTTTTT
TRBD1	TRBJ1-5	15	TRBV3-1/TRBV3-2	NA	CASSQAGGAGQPQHF	TGTGCCAGCAGCCAGGCAGGGGGCGCGGGGCAGCCCCAGCATTTT
TRBD1	TRBJ2-2	18	TRBV18	NA	CASSPRVTGGASTGELFF	TGTGCCAGCTCACCACGGGTGACAGGGGGCGCGAGCACCGGGGAGCTGTTTTTT
TRBD1	TRBJ1-5	15	TRBV5-6	NA	CASSHYRGPNQPQHF	TGTGCCAGCAGCCATTACAGGGGGCCCAATCAGCCCCAGCATTTT
NA	TRBJ2-1	15	TRBV2	NA	CASSPRTGRYNEQFF	TGTGCCAGCAGTCCCCGGACGGGAAGATACAATGAGCAGTTCTTC
NA	TRBJ2-3	16	TRBV12-5	NA	CASGLVLRQDTDTQYF	TGTGCTAGTGGTTTGGTACTGAGACAAGATACAGATACGCAGTATTTT